These T cell receptor beta chains were read from a single sample in a study of vaccination and CD4 T cells after COVID-19. These TCRs' antigens remain unknown. TCRdb itself ran the PCR reads through MiXCR, one entry per CDR3 protein. The repertoire holds some 6,900 distinct CDR3 sequences, with approximately 48% as singletons. Sequencing used CD4+ T cells from blood, cultured in vitro. These receptor sequences come from a human donor in good health. Both conserved end residues are part of each CDR3. Each record gives: V gene, J gene, clone size, D gene, CDR3 DNA, CDR3 protein. The D gene is left open where the match is weak. Only part of the rows carry a size: once, few, many, or a class if the clone is expanded.

V: TRBV7-2
J: TRBJ1-1
size: -
D: -
DNA: TGTGCCAGCAGCTTAGTCTGGGTGGGGACTGAAGCTTTCTTT
CDR3: CASSLVWVGTEAFF

V: TRBV10-3
J: TRBJ1-5
size: -
D: -
DNA: TGTGCCATCAGTGAACCCTATAGCAATCAGCCCCAGCATTTT
CDR3: CAISEPYSNQPQHF

V: TRBV24-1
J: TRBJ2-3
size: -
D: -
DNA: TGTGCCACCAGTGATCGGGGGGCCGGGGATACGCAGTATTTT
CDR3: CATSDRGAGDTQYF

V: TRBV2
J: TRBJ2-7
size: -
D: TRBD1
DNA: TGTGCCAGCACCGCAGGGGGGGGACAGGGATCCTACGAGCAGTACTTC
CDR3: CASTAGGGQGSYEQYF

V: TRBV27
J: TRBJ1-1
size: few
D: -
DNA: TGTGCCAGCAGTTTACTCGGGACGATGGGCACTGAAGCTTTCTTT
CDR3: CASSLLGTMGTEAFF

V: TRBV7-2
J: TRBJ2-7
size: -
D: -
DNA: TGTGCCAGCAGCTTACGCATGGCGGGCTACGAGCAGTACTTC
CDR3: CASSLRMAGYEQYF

V: TRBV6-2/TRBV6-3
J: TRBJ1-2
size: once
D: TRBD1
DNA: TGTGCCAGCACCCCCGGGACAGGGAGCTATGGCTACACCTTC
CDR3: CASTPGTGSYGYTF

V: TRBV12-3/TRBV12-4
J: TRBJ1-5
size: -
D: -
DNA: TGTGCCAGCAGTTTAGCGGGTTTTCAGCCCCAGCATTTT
CDR3: CASSLAGFQPQHF

V: TRBV21-1
J: TRBJ1-2
size: -
D: -
DNA: TGTGCCAGCCCAAAAATTCCAGGGGCGGGGTCCGCATATGGCTACACCTTC
CDR3: CASPKIPGAGSAYGYTF

V: TRBV20-1
J: TRBJ1-1
size: -
D: -
DNA: TGCAGTGCTATAAGTGACAGGCAGAACACTGAAGCTTTCTTT
CDR3: CSAISDRQNTEAFF

V: TRBV27
J: TRBJ1-2
size: -
D: -
DNA: TGTGCCAGCCGGCCATACAGGGAAAATGGCTACACCTTC
CDR3: CASRPYRENGYTF

V: TRBV19
J: TRBJ1-1
size: few
D: TRBD1
DNA: TGTGCCAGTAGGACCGACAGGGAGAACACTGAAGCTTTCTTT
CDR3: CASRTDRENTEAFF

V: TRBV7-9
J: TRBJ2-5
size: -
D: TRBD2
DNA: TGTGCCAGCAGGACACTAGCGGGAAAAATAGAGACCCAGTACTTC
CDR3: CASRTLAGKIETQYF

V: TRBV20-1
J: TRBJ2-7
size: -
D: -
DNA: TGCAGTGCTAGTTCCCCCGGCGGGTACGAGCAGTACTTC
CDR3: CSASSPGGYEQYF

V: TRBV27
J: TRBJ2-3
size: -
D: TRBD2
DNA: TGTGCCAGCAGAGGACTAGCGGGTAGCACAGATACGCAGTATTTT
CDR3: CASRGLAGSTDTQYF

V: TRBV7-9
J: TRBJ2-5
size: -
D: TRBD1
DNA: TGTGCCAGCAGTTCACCGACAGGGGGGAGTCGGGAGACCCAGTACTTC
CDR3: CASSSPTGGSRETQYF

V: TRBV5-4
J: TRBJ2-5
size: -
D: TRBD2
DNA: TGTGCCAGCAGCTCAACTAGCGGGGGTCAAGAGACCCAGTACTTC
CDR3: CASSSTSGGQETQYF

V: TRBV5-8
J: TRBJ1-5
size: few
D: -
DNA: TGTGCCAGCAGCCACACAGTGAGCAATCAGCCCCAGCATTTT
CDR3: CASSHTVSNQPQHF

V: TRBV4-1
J: TRBJ2-3
size: once
D: -
DNA: TGCGCCAGCAGCCAAGCCCCTCGAGCGGGTGGCACAGATACGCAGTATTTT
CDR3: CASSQAPRAGGTDTQYF

V: TRBV5-8
J: TRBJ1-2
size: -
D: TRBD1
DNA: TGTGCCATGACAGGGGCGGCCTATGGCTACACCTTC
CDR3: CAMTGAAYGYTF

V: TRBV15
J: TRBJ2-5
size: -
D: TRBD1
DNA: TGTGCCACCAGCAGTAGGGACAGGGGCTGGGAGACCCAGTACTTC
CDR3: CATSSRDRGWETQYF

V: TRBV6-1
J: TRBJ1-2
size: few
D: -
DNA: TGTGCCAGCAGTGAAATAGGGTCGGAGGGCTACACCTTC
CDR3: CASSEIGSEGYTF

V: TRBV19
J: TRBJ1-5
size: few
D: TRBD1
DNA: TGTGCCAGTAGACCGGACAGGGGGTATTGGGAGCCCCAGCATTTT
CDR3: CASRPDRGYWEPQHF

V: TRBV7-2
J: TRBJ2-1
size: once
D: TRBD2
DNA: TGTGCCAGCAGCTTAAGGCGGGGGGGCCGTAATGAGCAGTTCTTC
CDR3: CASSLRRGGRNEQFF

V: TRBV6-1
J: TRBJ1-2
size: -
D: TRBD1
DNA: TGTGCCAGCAGCGACAGGGGGCTTATCGACTATGGCTACACCTTC
CDR3: CASSDRGLIDYGYTF

V: TRBV20-1
J: TRBJ1-6
size: few
D: -
DNA: TGCAGTGCTAGGATAAAAGGGTCACCCCTCCACTTT
CDR3: CSARIKGSPLHF

V: TRBV20-1
J: TRBJ1-5
size: -
D: -
DNA: TGCAGTGCTAGGCGCCCGGGCAATCAGCCCCAGCATTTT
CDR3: CSARRPGNQPQHF

V: TRBV6-4
J: TRBJ2-2
size: few
D: TRBD2
DNA: TGTGCCAGCAGTCTACGGGGGGGACGGGCGAACACCGGGGAGCTGTTTTTT
CDR3: CASSLRGGRANTGELFF

V: TRBV12-3/TRBV12-4
J: TRBJ1-5
size: -
D: -
DNA: TGTGCCAGCAGCCGAGACGGGGGCGGGAACAATCAGCCCCAGCATTTT
CDR3: CASSRDGGGNNQPQHF

V: TRBV27
J: TRBJ2-3
size: -
D: TRBD1
DNA: TGTGCCAGCAGTTTATCGGGGGACAGTCCCACAGATACGCAGTATTTT
CDR3: CASSLSGDSPTDTQYF

V: TRBV6-1
J: TRBJ1-4
size: -
D: TRBD1
DNA: TGTGCCAGCTCACCCACTCAGGGGGCAGGTGAAAAACTGTTTTTT
CDR3: CASSPTQGAGEKLFF

V: TRBV5-1
J: TRBJ1-5
size: -
D: -
DNA: TGCGCCAGCAGCTTGGGACCTAATCAGCCCCAGCATTTT
CDR3: CASSLGPNQPQHF

V: TRBV7-2
J: TRBJ2-3
size: -
D: -
DNA: TGTGCCAGCAGCGAGACAGATACGCAGTATTTT
CDR3: CASSETDTQYF

V: TRBV11-2
J: TRBJ2-3
size: -
D: -
DNA: TGTGCCAGCAGCTTATCCCGGTCCTCCCTAGATACGCAGTATTTT
CDR3: CASSLSRSSLDTQYF

V: TRBV7-2
J: TRBJ1-5
size: -
D: -
DNA: TGTGCCAGCAGCTCAGTTGGCCCCAATCAGCCCCAGCATTTT
CDR3: CASSSVGPNQPQHF

V: TRBV15
J: TRBJ2-6
size: medium-sized
D: TRBD1
DNA: TGTGCCACCAGCGCACGACAGGGGGTGTATGGGGCCAACGTCCTGACTTTC
CDR3: CATSARQGVYGANVLTF

V: TRBV6-1
J: TRBJ1-2
size: -
D: -
DNA: TGTGCCAGCAGTCTCCGGGCATGGGATGGCTACACCTTC
CDR3: CASSLRAWDGYTF

V: TRBV10-3
J: TRBJ1-2
size: medium-sized
D: -
DNA: TGTGCCATCAGGGGGGTATCCGCAGGGCCCTATGGCTACACCTTC
CDR3: CAIRGVSAGPYGYTF

V: TRBV7-2
J: TRBJ1-5
size: -
D: -
DNA: TGTGCCAGCAGCTTACAGCAGGGGCGCAATCAGCCCCAGCATTTT
CDR3: CASSLQQGRNQPQHF

V: TRBV16
J: TRBJ1-5
size: few
D: -
DNA: TGTGCCAGCAGCGACACCCAGGGTGATCAGCCCCAGCATTTT
CDR3: CASSDTQGDQPQHF

V: TRBV7-8
J: TRBJ2-7
size: -
D: TRBD2
DNA: TGTGCCAGCAGCTTAGTGGCGGGAGAAGGCAACGAGCAGTACTTC
CDR3: CASSLVAGEGNEQYF

V: TRBV27
J: TRBJ2-3
size: -
D: -
DNA: TGTGCCAGCAGTTTAGGTGGGAGCCGGGTCGGAGATACGCAGTATTTT
CDR3: CASSLGGSRVGDTQYF

V: TRBV7-6
J: TRBJ2-5
size: -
D: TRBD1
DNA: TGTGCCAGCAGTCCGGGACAGGCAAGTCAAGAGACCCAGTACTTC
CDR3: CASSPGQASQETQYF

V: TRBV30
J: TRBJ1-2
size: few
D: TRBD1
DNA: TGTGGCTGCTACCGTACGGGACAGGGCGGGGATGGCTACACCTTC
CDR3: CGCYRTGQGGDGYTF

V: TRBV20-1
J: TRBJ2-7
size: -
D: -
DNA: TGCAGTGCTGCCTTTGGAGGGCAGACCTACGAGCAGTACTTC
CDR3: CSAAFGGQTYEQYF

V: TRBV6-2/TRBV6-3
J: TRBJ2-7
size: -
D: -
DNA: TGTGCCAGCAGTAACCGACAGGCGACCTACGAGCAGTACTTC
CDR3: CASSNRQATYEQYF

V: TRBV15
J: TRBJ2-2
size: few
D: TRBD2
DNA: TGTGCCACCAGCAGAAAGGCGGGGGGTAACACCGGGGAGCTGTTTTTT
CDR3: CATSRKAGGNTGELFF

V: TRBV10-3
J: TRBJ2-5
size: -
D: TRBD2
DNA: TGTGCCATCAGTGAGTATAGCGGGGGACAAGAGACCCAGTACTTC
CDR3: CAISEYSGGQETQYF

V: TRBV19
J: TRBJ1-1
size: few
D: TRBD1
DNA: TGTGCCAGTAGACTGGACAGGGGGCACAACACTGAAGCTTTCTTT
CDR3: CASRLDRGHNTEAFF

V: TRBV23-1
J: TRBJ1-5
size: once
D: -
DNA: TGCGCCAGCAGTCCCTCCCTGGTCAGGGTGACTCATCATCAGCATTTT
CDR3: CASSPSLVRVTHHQHF